These 26 T cell receptor beta chains share one sample of origin, sequenced in a study of tumor-infiltrating lymphocytes in primary liver carcinoma (dated by TCRdb to the late 2010s). Instrument used: Illumina HiSeq 2500. A constant-region primer and ProtoScript II reverse transcriptase were used to reverse-transcribe TCRbeta-specific cDNA from about 530 ng total RNA. TCRbeta libraries were built with three nested multiplex PCR rounds, a slightly modified ARM-PCR procedure. The first two PCR rounds used multiplex TRBV1-TRBV30 forward primers with a Cbeta reverse primer, each for 10 to 11 cycles. TCRdb reprocessed the public reads (quality trimming at Q25 with fastp, clone calling with MiXCR) and kept in-frame beta chains. All rows with the same CDR3 protein become a single entry with the most common DNA and genes. Counted in this sample were approximately 330,000 distinct CDR3 sequences; about 65% of them appeared once. The top ten hold roughly 6% of the sample.

RNA from unsorted whole blood was extracted with TRIzol reagent, and germline DNA was obtained with the DNeasy Blood & Tissue kit. Sequencing was done on a sample of peripheral blood. The receptor set was obtained from a man aged 35-49 years with primary liver carcinoma and hepatitis B virus infection.

This chain joins TRBV30 and TRBJ2-3; a possible D gene is TRBD1 (6 bases). Germline V gene sequence: CDR1 GTSNPN, CDR2 SVGIG (reference sequence). Deletions cut 0 bases from V and 4 bases from J, with 11 bases between. CDR3 size: 14 residues. The CDR3 region is CAWSVQGGSDTQYF. The CDR3 nucleotides are TGTGCCTGGAGTGTACAGGGCGGTTCAGATACGCAGTATTTT.

V gene TRBV11-2 combines with J gene TRBJ2-2; D call uncertain. CDR3 size: 14 residues. Germline V CDR1 and CDR2: SGHAT, FQNNGV. V lost 6 bases, J lost 5 bases, and 13 bases lay in between. CDR3 region: CASSLHPQTGELFF. The CDR3 nucleotides read TGTGCCAGCAGTTTACATCCACAAACCGGGGAGCTGTTTTTT.

At least ten counts were recorded for this clonotype. The rearrangement links TRBV7-9 to TRBJ2-7, with D unresolved. V gave up 1 base and J gave up 6 bases, with 4 bases separating them. Germline CDR1 reads SEHNR; CDR2 reads FQNEAQ (reference sequence). The CDR3 covers 11 residues. CDR3 sequence (DNA): TGTGCCAGCAGCTTAGGCCCCGAGCAGTACTTC. It codes for CASSLGPEQYF.

This clonotype has a single count. The chain recombines TRBV11-2 with TRBJ2-7; 9 bases map to TRBD2. CDR1 and CDR2 (germline): SGHAT, FQNNGV. The CDR3 sequence is 15 residues long. V trimming: 6 bases; J trimming: 4 bases; junction bases outside the gene matches: 10. This chain's CDR3 is CASRKISGGLYEQYF. The CDR3 DNA reads as TGTGCCAGCAGGAAGATTAGCGGGGGCCTATACGAGCAGTACTTC.

This chain joins TRBV5-4 and TRBJ2-2, with a weak D call TRBD1 (6 bases). The CDR3 spans 16 residues. The V gene's germline CDR1 is SGHNT and CDR2 YYREEE (reference sequence). Trimming shortened V by 4 bases and J by 8 bases, and 21 bases separated the two germline ends. The CDR3 bases are TGTGCCAGCAGCCCCCGGGCAGGGGCTTTAGCTGGGGAGCTGTTTTTT. Translation: CASSPRAGALAGELFF.

The V and J genes are TRBV21-1 and TRBJ1-3. TRBV21-1 is deemed a pseudogene. This CDR3 has 14 amino acids. Here the CDR3 DNA reads TGTGCCAGCAGCTCTCAGAGCTCTGGAAACATCATATATTTT. This sequence encodes CASSSQSSGNIIYF.

The chain combines TRBV21-1 with TRBJ1-5. TRBV21-1 is a listed pseudogene. CDR3 length: 16 residues. CDR3 amino acids: CASSKVYALNNQPQHF. CDR3 DNA sequence: TGTGCCAGCAGCAAAGTGTACGCACTGAACAATCAGCCCCAGCATTTT.

A word on this clonotype: A read error is likely, as this CDR3 ends without the conserved phenylalanine or tryptophan. The chain carries TRBV29-1 and TRBJ1-1, with D unclear. The CDR3 loop spans 11 amino acids. Germline CDR1 SQVTM, CDR2 ANQGSEA. CDR3 amino acids: CSVEGPTEAFS. The CDR3 DNA reads as TGCAGCGTGGAAGGCCCCACTGAAGCTTTCTCT.

Comment on this clonotype: A much larger clone differs by one base, so this may be a read error. The chain recombines TRBV29-1 with TRBJ2-1; 7 nucleotides match TRBD2. Germline assignment: CDR1 SQVTM and CDR2 ANQGSEA. Germline trimming cut 7 bases from V and 10 bases from J; bases unmatched to any gene: 7. The CDR3 length is 11 residues. DNA for the CDR3: TGCAGCGGTTGGCTAGCGGCGGAGCAGTTCTTC. This gives the protein CSGWLAAEQFF.

This clonotype has only one observation. Sequence at one end of the junction differs from germline and may be a read error. The CDR3, as DNA: TGTGCCAGTAGCCAAAGTGCCCACGGTGCCTACGAGCAGTACTTC. It is translated as CASSQSAHGAYEQYF. The V gene is TRBV16, the J gene TRBJ2-7; D remains ambiguous. Germline CDR1 reads KGHSY; CDR2 reads FQNENV. This CDR3 region has 15 residues.

This clonotype has more than one count but fewer than ten. The CDR3 bases are TGTGCCAGCAGCACATGGGACAGCCCCGAGACCCAGTACTTC. Protein: CASSTWDSPETQYF. The rearrangement links TRBV21-1 to TRBJ2-5; TRBD1 was called by the table and not checked on the DNA. TRBV21-1 is a pseudogene. CDR3 length equals 14 residues.

On this clonotype: The junction departs from germline at one end; a sequencing error may be responsible. The rearrangement links TRBV7-9 to TRBJ1-1; D is unclear. The germline gives CDR1 SEHNR, CDR2 FQNEAQ (reference sequence). This CDR3 spans 17 amino acids. In DNA form, the CDR3 reads TGTGCCTGCAGGAAAAGTATAGCCGGTTTGATGAACACTGAAGCTTTCTTT. The encoded protein is CACRKSIAGLMNTEAFF.

J is TRBJ2-7 and V is TRBV11-1, with D possibly being TRBD2 (6 bases). The CDR3 length is 15 residues. Germline V CDR1 and CDR2: SGHAT, FQDESV (reference sequence). The V end was cut by 4 bases, the J end by 3 bases, with 16 bases between. CDR3: CASSSAYGGNYEQYF. The CDR3 nucleotides are TGTGCCAGCAGCTCAGCATACGGGGGAAACTACGAGCAGTACTTC. The full variable domain, in which reference TRBV11-1 and TRBJ2-7 provide the parts outside the CDR3, is EAEVAQSPRYKITEKSQAVAFWCDPISGHATLYWYRQILGQGPELLVQFQDESVVDDSQLPKDRFSAERLKGVDSTLKIQPAELGDSAMYLCASSSAYGGNYEQYFGPGTRLTVT.

This clonotype has at least ten counts. The chain is built from TRBV11-2 and TRBJ2-5; the D gene is possibly TRBD2 (6 bases). This CDR3 region has 13 residues. The germline V gene encodes CDR1 SGHAT and CDR2 FQNNGV. V gave up 5 bases and J gave up 2 bases, with 9 bases separating them. In DNA, the CDR3 is TGTGCCAGCAGCCCGGGAGTTCAAGAGACCCAGTACTTC. Translated: CASSPGVQETQYF.

To note about this clonotype: One end of the junction varies from germline; a read error may be responsible. The chain joins TRBV6-2 or TRBV6-3 to TRBJ2-5; 13 bases are shared with TRBD2. Germline CDR1 is MNHEY and CDR2 is SVGEGT. The length of the CDR3 is 19 residues. CDR3 amino acids: CASSYLPGLAGTIVKTQCF. CDR3 nucleotides: TGTGCCAGCAGTTACTTACCGGGACTAGCGGGAACCATTGTGAAGACCCAGTGCTTC.

On this clonotype: One base away lies a much larger clone, so this may be a sequencing read error. V gene TRBV12-3 or TRBV12-4 combines with J gene TRBJ1-5; D gene uncertain. V was cut by 7 bases and J by 9 bases, with 16 bases left in between. The CDR3 runs to 13 residues. CDR3 nucleotide sequence: TGTGCCAGCAATTTGAACACTCCCGGGCCCCAGCATTTT. Amino acids: CASNLNTPGPQHF.

The rearrangement uses TRBV4-1 and TRBJ2-7; no reliable D call. Germline assignment: CDR1 MGHRA and CDR2 YSYEKL. The CDR3 runs to 14 residues. V was pared by 4 bases and J by 3 bases, with 13 bases between. The CDR3: CASSPGPDHYEQYF. For the CDR3, the DNA is TGCGCCAGCAGCCCCGGACCAGACCACTACGAGCAGTACTTC.

Turning to this clonotype: One end of the junction varies from germline; a read error may be responsible. The V and J genes are TRBV10-3 and TRBJ1-6; 8 nucleotides agree with TRBD1. The germline gives CDR1 ENHRY, CDR2 SYGVKD. CDR3 size: 14 residues. This CDR3 reads CAIRGGQDNSHLHF. In DNA, the CDR3 is TGTGCCATCAGGGGGGGACAGGATAATTCACACCTCCACTTT.

This clonotype was counted at least ten times. The J gene is TRBJ2-4, the V gene TRBV10-1; D unclear. Trimming removed 10 bases from V and 6 bases from J, with 13 bases in between. Germline V gene sequence: CDR1 WNHNN, CDR2 SYGVQD (reference sequence). The length of the CDR3 is 12 residues. This chain's CDR3 is CAIRSWGNIQYF. The CDR3 DNA follows: TGCGCCATCCGGTCATGGGGAAACATTCAGTACTTC.

Of note for this clonotype: The CDR3 does not close with the conserved phenylalanine or tryptophan, likely indicating a read error. The chain recombines TRBV12-3 or TRBV12-4 with TRBJ2-2, with TRBD2 matching over 13 bases. V shed 9 bases, J shed 4 bases, and the junction held 8 bases outside the gene matches. CDR3 size: 16 residues. The CDR3 here is CASSSGLAGSTGELFL. CDR3 sequence (DNA): TGTGCCAGTAGCTCGGGACTAGCGGGAAGCACCGGGGAGCTGTTTCTT.

This chain connects TRBV6-1 to TRBJ2-1; 7 positions agree with TRBD1. Germline V gene lookup returns CDR1 MNHNS and CDR2 SASEGT. The CDR3 loop spans 14 amino acids. The ends lost 8 bases at V and 3 bases at J; junction bases unmatched: 7. CDR3 bases: TGTGCCAGCGGCGATGGGGACAGCTACAATGAGCAGTTCTTC. It is translated as CASGDGDSYNEQFF.

With regard to this clonotype: A single base separates this from a much larger clone, so it may be a read error. This rearrangement joins TRBV6-5 to TRBJ2-6; no reliable D call. Germline V gene data show CDR1 as MNHEY and CDR2 as SVGAGI. This CDR3 is 15 amino acids long. Here the CDR3 reads CACSYLGSGANVLTF. The CDR3 DNA reads as TGTGCCTGCAGTTACTTGGGCTCTGGGGCCAACGTCCTGACTTTC.

On this clonotype itself: At one end, the junction sequence differs from germline, possibly due to a read error. The chain has TRBV6-1 and TRBJ1-5, with TRBD1 as a possible D gene (5 bases). CDR3 length equals 15 residues. CDR1 is MNHNS and CDR2 is SASEGT in the germline V gene. CDR3 coding DNA: TGTGCCAGCAGTGAGGCGAGACAGCAAAATCAGCCTCAGCATTTT. This translates into CASSEARQQNQPQHF.

Of note for this clonotype: A read error may account for a junction end that differs from germline. The V call is TRBV10-3, the J call TRBJ2-1, with TRBD2 as a possible D gene (5 bases). The germline CDR1 and CDR2 sequences are ENHRY and SYGVKD. The CDR3 consists of 13 residues. CDR3 bases: TGTGCCCTCAGTTCACTAGTGGGCAATGAGCAGTTCTTC. Translating it yields CALSSLVGNEQFF.

Turning to this clonotype: A much larger clone lies a single base off, so this may be a read error. The chain employs TRBV6-6 and TRBJ2-3; 10 bases line up with TRBD2. Trimming cost V 5 bases and J 0 bases; bases outside gene matches: 14. The CDR3 length is 19 residues. Germline lookup yields CDR1 MNHNY and CDR2 SVGAGI (reference sequence). The CDR3 loop is CASSGTSELVAPSTDTQYF. The DNA of the CDR3 is TGTGCCAGCAGTGGGACTAGCGAGTTGGTCGCCCCTAGCACAGATACGCAGTATTTT.

The chain is built from TRBV5-4 and TRBJ2-1, with D perhaps TRBD2 (5 bases). Trimming stripped 3 bases from V and 7 bases from J, with 11 bases between. This CDR3 has 13 amino acids. Germline V gives CDR1 SGHNT, CDR2 YYREEE (reference sequence). The CDR3, as DNA: TGTGCCAGCAGCTCGGGAAGTGAAAATGAGCAGTTCTTC. It yields the protein CASSSGSENEQFF.